This T cell receptor beta chain was captured in a study of T cell responses to AZD1222 COVID-19 vaccine. Study results and caveats: Only five to seven AZD1222 recipients tested seropositive at baseline. Spike-specific TCR repertoires showed rising breadth and depth after two AZD1222 doses. Dominant at 160-218 and 743-854, vaccine-associated CD4 TCRs also spanned spike. The sample set comprised mostly white British donors with more females, and clonal diversity was possibly underestimated.

Germline CDR1 reads LGHDT; CDR2 reads YNNKEL (reference sequence). CDR3 length: 17 amino acids. V was pared by 0 bases and J by 0 bases, with 15 bases between. In the case of this clone: Its cognate antigen is unknown.

Repertoires were generated with immunoSEQ multiplex PCR, while TCRdb's copy carries only in-frame clones and drops some. The sample lists 100,000 to 110,000 clones, 87% occurring once. The TCR comes from an adult in good health. V is TRBV3-1 (or the pseudogene TRBV3-2) and J is TRBJ2-7; D perhaps matches TRBD2 (5 bases). This sample comprised peripheral blood, obtained on day 0 of AZD1222 vaccination. The CDR3 nucleotides are TGTGCCAGCAGCCAAGAAGCCGCGGGCCGTAGCTCCTACGAGCAGTACTTC. Translated, it gives CASSQEAAGRSSYEQYF.